This T cell receptor (beta chain) is from a study of long-term antiretroviral therapy in people with HIV. This clone was observed a handful of times. Sequencing used immunoSEQ v3.0 at survey level. Profiling relied on immunoSEQ multiplex PCR, and the TCRdb table lists in-frame clones only, not all of them. The table records 20,000 to 25,000 clones, 80% to 95% of them present only once. The CDR3 has 15 amino acids. The germline V gene encodes CDR1 GTSNPN and CDR2 SVGIG (reference sequence). With 4 bases clipped from V and 5 bases from J, the junction kept 8 bases outside the gene matches. The J gene is TRBJ1-5, the V gene TRBV30, with 10 positions matching TRBD1. The specimen comprised unsorted PBMCs, sampled 7.6 years after starting antiretroviral therapy. This TCR derives from a woman between 40 and 50 years old with HIV. CDR3 protein: CAWNSGQGDDQPQHF. CDR3 DNA sequence: TGTGCCTGGAACTCAGGACAGGGGGACGATCAGCCCCAGCATTTT.